This T cell receptor (beta chain) comes out of a study of Tregs in tolerant kidney transplant recipients. Study-wide context: Sorting of CD4+CD25+CD127- cells followed approximately three-day belatacept mixed lymphocyte reactions, sometimes with roughly 5-day graft donor restimulation.

Regarding this clone: Its target is unknown.

The protocol was immunoSEQ multiplex PCR, while the TCRdb copy is restricted to in-frame clones and leaves out a portion. The sample gives 35,000 to 50,000 clones, around 95% of which show up once; 0.37% is in the top ten. Per germline, CDR1 SGHRS and CDR2 YFSETQ. CDR3 length: 13 residues. Trimming stripped 0 bases from V and 11 bases from J, with 14 bases between. This chain uses TRBV5-1 with TRBJ1-2; D gene uncertain. The sequenced material came from Tregs from blood cultured with allogeneic cells. The receptor was derived from a human donor in good health. Written as DNA, the CDR3 is TGCGCCAGCAGCTTGGCCTCTAGGCAGTCGTACACCTTC. Amino acids: CASSLASRQSYTF.